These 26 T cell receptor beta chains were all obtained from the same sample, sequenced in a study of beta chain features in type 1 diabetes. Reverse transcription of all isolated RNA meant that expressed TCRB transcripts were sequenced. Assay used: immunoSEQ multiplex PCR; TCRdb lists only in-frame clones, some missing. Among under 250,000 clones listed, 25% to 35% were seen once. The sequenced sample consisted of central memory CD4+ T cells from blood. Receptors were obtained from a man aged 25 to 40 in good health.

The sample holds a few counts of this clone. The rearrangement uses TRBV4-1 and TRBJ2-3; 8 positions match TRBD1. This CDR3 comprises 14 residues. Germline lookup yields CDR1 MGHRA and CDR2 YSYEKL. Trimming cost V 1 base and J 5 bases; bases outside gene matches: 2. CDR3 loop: CASSQGQGKDTQYF. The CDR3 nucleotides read TGCGCCAGCAGCCAAGGACAGGGGAAAGATACGCAGTATTTT.

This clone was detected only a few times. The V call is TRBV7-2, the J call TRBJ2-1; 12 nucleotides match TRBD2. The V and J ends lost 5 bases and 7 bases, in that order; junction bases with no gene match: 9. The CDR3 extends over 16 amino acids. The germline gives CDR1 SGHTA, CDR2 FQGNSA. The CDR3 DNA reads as TGTGCCAGCAGCCCCCAGAGGCTAGCGGGGGGGAATGAGCAGTTCTTC. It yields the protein CASSPQRLAGGNEQFF. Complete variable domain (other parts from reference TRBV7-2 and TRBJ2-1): GAGVSQSPSNKVTEKGKDVELRCDPISGHTALYWYRQSLGQGLEFLIYFQGNSAPDKSGLPSDRFSAERTGGSVSTLTIQRTQQEDSAVYLCASSPQRLAGGNEQFFGPGTRLTVL.

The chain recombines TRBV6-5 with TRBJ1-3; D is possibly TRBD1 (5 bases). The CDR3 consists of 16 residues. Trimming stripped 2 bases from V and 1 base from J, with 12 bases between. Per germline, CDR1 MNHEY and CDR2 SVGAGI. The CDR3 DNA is TGTGCCAGCAGTTACACGTTCAGGGCTTCTGGAAACACCATATATTTT. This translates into CASSYTFRASGNTIYF.

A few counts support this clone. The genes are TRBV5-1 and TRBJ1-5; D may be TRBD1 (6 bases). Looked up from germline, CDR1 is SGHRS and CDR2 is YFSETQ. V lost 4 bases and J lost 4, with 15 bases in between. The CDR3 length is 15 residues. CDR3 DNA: TGCGCCAGCAGCCCCGAGGGGGACAAGAATCAGCCCCAGCATTTT. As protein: CASSPEGDKNQPQHF.

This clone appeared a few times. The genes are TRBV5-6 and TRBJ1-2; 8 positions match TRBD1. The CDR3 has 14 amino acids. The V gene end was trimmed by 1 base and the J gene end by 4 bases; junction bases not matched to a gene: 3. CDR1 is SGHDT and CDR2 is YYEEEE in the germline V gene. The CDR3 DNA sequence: TGTGCCAGCAGCTTGACAGGGGGGATCTATGGCTACACCTTC. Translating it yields CASSLTGGIYGYTF. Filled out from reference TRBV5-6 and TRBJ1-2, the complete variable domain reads DAGVTQSPTHLIKTRGQQVTLRCSPKSGHDTVSWYQQALGQGPQFIFQYYEEEERQRGNFPDRFSGHQFPNYSSELNVNALLLGDSALYLCASSLTGGIYGYTFGSGTRLTVV.

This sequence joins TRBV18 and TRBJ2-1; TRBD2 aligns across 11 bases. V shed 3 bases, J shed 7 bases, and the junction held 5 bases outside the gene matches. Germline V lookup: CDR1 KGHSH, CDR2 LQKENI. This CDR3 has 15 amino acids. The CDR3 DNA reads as TGTGCCAGCTCACCGGCTTTAGCGGGAGGGAATGAGCAGTTCTTC. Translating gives CASSPALAGGNEQFF.

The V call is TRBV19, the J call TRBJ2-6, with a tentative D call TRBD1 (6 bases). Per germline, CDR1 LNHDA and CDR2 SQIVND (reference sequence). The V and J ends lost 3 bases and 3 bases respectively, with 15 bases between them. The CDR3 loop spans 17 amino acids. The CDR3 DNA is TGTGCCAGTAGTATCCTAAAACAGGGCAGTGGGGCCAACGTCCTGACTTTC. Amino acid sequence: CASSILKQGSGANVLTF.

For the CDR3, the DNA is TGTGCCAGCAGTGTATTGGACAACTCCTATAATTCACCCCTCCACTTT. Translation: CASSVLDNSYNSPLHF. The chain carries TRBV6-1 and TRBJ1-6, with D possibly being TRBD1 (5 bases). The CDR3 runs 16 residues. V gave up 4 bases and J gave up 0 bases, with 10 bases separating them. Germline V CDR1 and CDR2: MNHNS, SASEGT.

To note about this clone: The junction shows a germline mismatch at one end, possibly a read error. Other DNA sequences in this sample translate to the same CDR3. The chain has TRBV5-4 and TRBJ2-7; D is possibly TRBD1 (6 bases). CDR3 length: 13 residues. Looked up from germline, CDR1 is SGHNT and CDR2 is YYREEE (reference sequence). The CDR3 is CASSLTGSYEQYF. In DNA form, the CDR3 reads TGCGCCAGCAGCCTAACAGGGTCCTACGAGCAGTACTTC.

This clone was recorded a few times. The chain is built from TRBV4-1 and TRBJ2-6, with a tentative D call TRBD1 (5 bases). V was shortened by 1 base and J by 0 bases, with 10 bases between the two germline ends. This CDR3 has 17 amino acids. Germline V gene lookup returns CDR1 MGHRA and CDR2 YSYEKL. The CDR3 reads CASSQVGQGSGANVLTF. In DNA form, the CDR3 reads TGCGCCAGCAGCCAAGTTGGGCAGGGCTCTGGGGCCAACGTCCTGACTTTC.

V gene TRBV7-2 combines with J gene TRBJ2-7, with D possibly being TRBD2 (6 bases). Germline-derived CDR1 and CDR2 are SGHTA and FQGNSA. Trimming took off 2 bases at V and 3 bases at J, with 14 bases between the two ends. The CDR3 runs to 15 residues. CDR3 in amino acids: CASSLSSGNFYEQYF. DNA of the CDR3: TGTGCCAGCAGCTTAAGTAGCGGTAATTTCTACGAGCAGTACTTC.

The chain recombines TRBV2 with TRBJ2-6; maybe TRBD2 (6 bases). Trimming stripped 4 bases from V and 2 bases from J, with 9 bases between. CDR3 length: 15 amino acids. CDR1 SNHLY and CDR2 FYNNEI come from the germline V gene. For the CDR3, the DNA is TGTGCCAGCAGTGTGCGCGGGACTGGGGCCAACGTCCTGACTTTC. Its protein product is CASSVRGTGANVLTF.

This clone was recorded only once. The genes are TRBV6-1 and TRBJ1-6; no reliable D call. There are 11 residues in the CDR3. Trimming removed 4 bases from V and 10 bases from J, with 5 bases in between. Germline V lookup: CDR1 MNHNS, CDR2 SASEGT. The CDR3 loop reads CASSGGSPLHF. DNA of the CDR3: TGTGCCAGCAGTGGTGGCTCACCCCTCCACTTT.

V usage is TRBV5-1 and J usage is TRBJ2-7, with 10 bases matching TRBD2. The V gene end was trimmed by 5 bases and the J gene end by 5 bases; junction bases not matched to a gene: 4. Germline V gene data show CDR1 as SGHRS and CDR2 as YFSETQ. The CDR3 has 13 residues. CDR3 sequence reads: CASRYGTSDEQYF. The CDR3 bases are TGCGCCAGCAGATACGGGACTAGCGACGAGCAGTACTTC.

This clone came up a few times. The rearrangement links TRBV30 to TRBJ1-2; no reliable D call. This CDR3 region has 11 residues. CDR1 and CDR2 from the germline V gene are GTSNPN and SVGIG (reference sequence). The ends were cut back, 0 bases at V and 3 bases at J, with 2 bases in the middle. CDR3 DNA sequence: TGTGCCTGGAGTGTAGACTATGGCTACACCTTC. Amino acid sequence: CAWSVDYGYTF.

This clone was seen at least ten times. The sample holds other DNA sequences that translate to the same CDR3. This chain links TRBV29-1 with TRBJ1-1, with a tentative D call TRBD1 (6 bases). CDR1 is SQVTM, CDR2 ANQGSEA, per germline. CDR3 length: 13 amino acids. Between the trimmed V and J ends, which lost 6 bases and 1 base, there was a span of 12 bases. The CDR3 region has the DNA TGCAGCGTCTTGGGACAAACGAACACTGAAGCTTTCTTT. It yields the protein CSVLGQTNTEAFF. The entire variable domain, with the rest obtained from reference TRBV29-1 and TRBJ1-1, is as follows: SAVISQKPSRDICQRGTSLTIQCQVDSQVTMMFWYRQQPGQSLTLIATANQGSEATYESGFVIDKFPISRPNLTFSTLTVSNMSPEDSSIYLCSVLGQTNTEAFFGQGTRLTVV.

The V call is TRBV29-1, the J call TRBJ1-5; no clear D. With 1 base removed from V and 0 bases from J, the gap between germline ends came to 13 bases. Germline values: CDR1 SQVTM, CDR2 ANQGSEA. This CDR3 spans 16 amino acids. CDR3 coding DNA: TGCAGCGTTGAAGGGTGGACGGTTGATAGCAATCAGCCCCAGCATTTT. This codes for CSVEGWTVDSNQPQHF.

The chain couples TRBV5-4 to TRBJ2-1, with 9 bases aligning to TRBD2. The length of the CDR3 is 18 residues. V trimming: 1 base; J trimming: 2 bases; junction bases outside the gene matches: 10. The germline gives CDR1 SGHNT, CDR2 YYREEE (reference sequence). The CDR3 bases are TGTGCCAGCAGCTTGAAGAGACTAGCGGACGCGCCCTACAATGAGCAGTTCTTC. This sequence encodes CASSLKRLADAPYNEQFF.

The CDR3 region is CASMVYGYTF. The CDR3 DNA reads TGTGCCAGCATGGTCTATGGCTACACCTTC. The V gene is TRBV28, the J gene TRBJ1-2; D gene uncertain. Trimming pared 7 bases from V and 4 bases from J, leaving 4 bases between. Per germline, CDR1 MDHEN and CDR2 SYDVKM. This CDR3 is built from 10 residues.

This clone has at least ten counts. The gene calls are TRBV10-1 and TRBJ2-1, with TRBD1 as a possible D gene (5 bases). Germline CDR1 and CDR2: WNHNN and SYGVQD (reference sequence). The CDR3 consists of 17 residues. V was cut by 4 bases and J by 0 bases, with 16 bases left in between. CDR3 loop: CASSAGPNRFSYNEQFF. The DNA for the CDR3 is TGCGCCAGCAGTGCAGGACCGAACAGGTTCTCCTACAATGAGCAGTTCTTC.

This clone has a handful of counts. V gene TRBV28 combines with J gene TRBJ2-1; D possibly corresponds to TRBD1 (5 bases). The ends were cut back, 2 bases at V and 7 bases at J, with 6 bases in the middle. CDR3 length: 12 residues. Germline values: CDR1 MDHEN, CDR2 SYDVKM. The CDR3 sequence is CASSLGANEQFF. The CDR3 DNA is TGTGCCAGCAGTTTAGGGGCAAATGAGCAGTTCTTC.

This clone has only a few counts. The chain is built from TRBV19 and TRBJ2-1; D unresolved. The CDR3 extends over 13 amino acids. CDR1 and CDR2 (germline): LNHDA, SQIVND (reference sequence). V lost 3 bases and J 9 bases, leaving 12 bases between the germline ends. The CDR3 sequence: CASSIRIPSEQFF. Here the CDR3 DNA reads TGTGCCAGTAGTATTAGAATCCCAAGTGAGCAGTTCTTC.

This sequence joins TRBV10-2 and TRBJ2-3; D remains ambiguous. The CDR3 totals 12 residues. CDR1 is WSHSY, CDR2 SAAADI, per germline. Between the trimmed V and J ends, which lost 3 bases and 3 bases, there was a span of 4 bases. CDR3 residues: CASSDFTDTQYF. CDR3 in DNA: TGCGCCAGCAGTGACTTTACAGATACGCAGTATTTT.

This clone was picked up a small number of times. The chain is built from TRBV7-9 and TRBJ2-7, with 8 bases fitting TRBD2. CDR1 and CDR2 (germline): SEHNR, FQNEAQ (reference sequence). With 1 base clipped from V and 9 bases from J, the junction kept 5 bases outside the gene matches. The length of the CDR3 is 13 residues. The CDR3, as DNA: TGTGCCAGCAGCTTAGGGAGCGGGAGAAGGCAGTACTTC. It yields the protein CASSLGSGRRQYF.

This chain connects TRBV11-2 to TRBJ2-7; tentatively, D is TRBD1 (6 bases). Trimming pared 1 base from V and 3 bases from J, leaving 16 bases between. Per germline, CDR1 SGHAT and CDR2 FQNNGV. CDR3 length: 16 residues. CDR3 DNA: TGTGCCAGCAGCTTAGCGCTAACAGGGTCGTACTACGAGCAGTACTTC. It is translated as CASSLALTGSYYEQYF.

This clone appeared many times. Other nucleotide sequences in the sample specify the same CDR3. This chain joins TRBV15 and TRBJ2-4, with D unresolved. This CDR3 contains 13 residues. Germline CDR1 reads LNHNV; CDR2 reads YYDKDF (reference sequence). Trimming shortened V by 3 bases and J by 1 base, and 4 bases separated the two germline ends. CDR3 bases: TGTGCCACCAGCAGGGACGCCAAAAACATTCAGTACTTC. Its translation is CATSRDAKNIQYF.